This T cell receptor (beta chain) comes out of a study of blood T cell repertoires in COVID-19. About the research overall: The origin of the acute and convalescent COVID-19 samples was the United States, Italy and Spain. T cells, B-cell-depleted T cells, or PBMCs supplied cDNA or gDNA.

Per the authors' pipeline: Reference gene primer amplification gave nucleated cell count estimates. This table comes from immunoSEQ multiplex PCR, and its TCRdb copy is limited to in-frame clones, with some not included. From that table come the V and J calls and clone size; the DNA was used to work out D and trimming. Counted here are 500,000 to 600,000 clones, 85% to 90% occurring once; the ten biggest clones make up 7.5% to 9%. Seattle's cohort entered during active infection and was followed longitudinally. The sample comprised peripheral blood. The receptor was derived from a woman aged 50 to 60 with COVID-19, enrolled during active disease.

The CDR3 DNA follows: TGTGCCAGCAGCTTAGTTTCCTCCAGCTCCTACAATGAGCAGTTCTTC. It is translated as CASSLVSSSSYNEQFF. This chain uses TRBV7-2 with TRBJ2-1; D not resolved. Per the germline V gene, CDR1 is SGHTA and CDR2 is FQGNSA. Between the trimmed V and J ends, which lost 1 base and 0 bases, there was a span of 10 bases. CDR3 length equals 16 residues.